This TCR beta chain is from a study of regulatory T cells in long-lasting Graves disease. Time point in this sample: newly diagnosed GD, antithyroid drugs for less than 3 months. Researchers made the TCR library from RNA that was extracted from PBMCs. This clonotype appeared many times. Arm-PCR with iRepertoire HTBI primers amplified the CDR3 regions for these TCR beta libraries. From the multiplex PCR reads, TCRdb called clonotypes with MiXCR, one entry per CDR3 protein. This sample has 360,000 or so distinct CDR3 sequences; 16% occur once, and the top ten carry roughly 29%. Trimming stripped 4 bases from V and 0 bases from J, with 11 bases between. Germline CDR1 is GTSNPN and CDR2 is SVGIG (reference sequence). The CDR3 is 14 amino acids. The data were also submitted as part of a second study, on T cells in Graves' hyperthyroidism and ophthalmopathy. That publication notes: Absence of ophthalmopathy progression within 18 months defined stable Graves' hyperthyroidism. Criteria for exclusion of patients were uncontrolled infection, other autoimmune disease, pregnancy or lactation. Most expanded thyroid clonotypes above 0.001 recurred in blood.

This specimen consisted of peripheral blood mononuclear cells (PBMCs), obtained at new diagnosis, from a patient treated with antithyroid drugs. The TCR originated in a middle-aged man with Graves disease. The genes are TRBV30 and TRBJ2-3; no clear D. CDR3 DNA: TGTGCCTGGACTCATCCACAGAGCACAGATACGCAGTATTTT. It yields the protein CAWTHPQSTDTQYF. The entire variable domain, with the rest obtained from reference TRBV30 and TRBJ2-3, is as follows: SQTIHQWPATLVQPVGSPLSLECTVEGTSNPNLYWYRQAAGRGLQLLFYSVGIGQISSEVPQNLSASRPQDRQFILSSKKLLLSDSGFYLCAWTHPQSTDTQYFGPGTRLTVL.